This TCR beta chain is from a study of cytomegalovirus exposure and HLA in healthy donors (dated by TCRdb to about 2017). Describing the broader study: In an earlier analysis of 450 to 750 of the donors, roughly 300 Gb of sequence data and about 110 million unique TCR beta sequences from about 179 million T cells were reported. Alongside the repertoire data, information on donor age, sex, ethnicity and CMV serostatus was compiled. On average, 235,054 unique TCR beta nucleotide sequences were sequenced per donor among fewer than 500 genotyped donors of the cohort, with 15% to 20% of those sequences being non-productive. Because of strong linkage in the cohort, five DR-DQ haplotypes were treated as single units for association and clustering. Typing coverage varied by locus: about 620-630 donors for A, B, C, DRB1 and DQB1; roughly 560 for DQA1; over 600 for DPA1; roughly 450 for DPB1. In a later genetic analysis, genome-wide SNP genotypes for about three fifths of the roughly 670 donors were used, and that subset was treated as a discovery cohort. To predict cytomegalovirus infection status, the study brought together high-throughput TCR immunosequencing, statistical association of individual TCRs with disease status, and machine learning. The study used immunosequencing to profile the T cell repertoires of approximately 690 subjects and linked those repertoires to cytomegalovirus serostatus. An earlier analysis of 587 of the donors used high-throughput TCR beta sequencing to judge whether each TCR beta V gene segment behaved as functional or pseudogenic. Of the 350 to 450 genotyped donors, roughly 80% were placed in the genetic ancestry cluster associated with self-reported Caucasian donors. An early release covering roughly 600 HLA-typed donors comprised approximately 300 gigabases of sequencing data and 85 million or so unique TCR sequences. Rather than using new phenotypic data, the later analysis identified candidate immune exposures from TCR beta sequences and from how often those sequences occurred across donors. HLA typing covered class I and class II loci at four-digit resolution. All discovery cohort repertoires had been generated using a single sequencing platform. In a later analysis, previously published TCR beta repertoires from some 640 donors were re-analyzed and high-resolution HLA genotyping was added so that TCR occurrence patterns could be studied. Along with the approximately 700-subject first cohort, a separate validation cohort of 120 different subjects was used. The aim of the study was to test whether cataloging public T cell receptors could identify signatures of past pathogen exposure.

From cysteine to phenylalanine, the CDR3 is 18 amino acids long. Only CDR3 DNA is held: 54 bases, read in frame from base 1. The germline V gene gives CDR1 as LGHNA and CDR2 as YNFKEQ. Germline trimming amounts to 0 bases on V and 6 bases on J, with 7 as the count of junction bases outside the gene matches. With respect to this clone: Its antigen remains undetermined. Base qualities are not provided; no much larger clone lies one nucleotide away.

The cohort consisted of 650 to 700 healthy bone marrow donors. At the time of sampling, all cohort members were nominally healthy, though unrecorded immune exposures were likely present. The donor tested CMV seropositive and was one of the 289 seropositive cohort members. Each donor provided a peripheral blood sample, and peripheral blood mononuclear cells were used for TCR beta sequencing. Genomic DNA extraction from the blood cell samples was performed with the Qiagen DNeasy Blood Extraction Kit. Study-level results and caveats: Three of the identified cytomegalovirus-associated TCR beta chains were confirmed in vitro to be specific for cytomegalovirus antigens. A further reported finding was that TCR beta sequences accurately predicted the HLA-A and HLA-B alleles for most subjects in the first cohort. The study gave a list of about 150 TCR beta chains associated with cytomegalovirus. Some IMGT-functional V segments, including TRBV6-2 and TRBV6-3, could not be distinguished by the 87-base-pair reads and were therefore excluded. Correlated functional status among segregating V segments might reflect linkage disequilibrium, but an unknown experimental factor could not be ruled out. A later analysis found that HLA-associated TCR beta chains were more clonally expanded and had lower generation probabilities than equally common non-associated chains. Most TCR sequences were observed very rarely across donors, whereas some public TCRs were present in many individuals. The sequencing pipeline was judged likely to have produced a cluster of highly shared sequence variants as a technical artifact. CMV serostatus was the only immune exposure information available for the cohort. Roughly uniform sequencing depth across donors was assumed in presence/absence analyses, although this assumption may not hold. In an earlier analysis of some 640 of the donors, most TCR beta V segments were observed in productive rearrangements about 87% or about 30% of the time, broadly matching IMGT annotations. A later analysis found that most CMV-associated TCR beta chains appeared HLA-restricted, with HLA associations seemingly driven largely by CMV exposure. Strong co-occurrence of HLA alleles, especially DR and DQ, made assigning TCR associations to individual alleles difficult. Because HLA typing was unavailable for some donors at each locus, only the typed subset was used in association tests. In a later analysis, the rate of TCR association differed among HLA loci, with DRB1 alleles having the most associated TCRs and HLA-C alleles having the fewest. This cohort had only TCR beta chains sequenced, and the lack of alpha or paired-chain data limited which features could be detected. The classifier was reported to diagnose cytomegalovirus status with high specificity and sensitivity in both the original and validation cohorts. Because counts were too low, seventeen rarely observed V segments, including chromosome 9 orphons, were left out of the earlier analysis of 500 to 750 of the donors. According to a later analysis, parvovirus B19, influenza, CMV and Epstein-Barr virus appeared linked to several top co-occurrence clusters. Specific HLA alleles were associated with some 15,000 TCR beta sequences at a false discovery rate of 0.05 in a later analysis. A later genetic analysis associated a missense DCLRE1C variant with V-gene and J-gene trimming of TCR beta chains, and an independent cohort replicated the association. Compared with the approximately 670-donor mean, donors in an Asian-associated ancestry cluster had fewer N-insertions in productive TCRs, according to a later genetic analysis. The authors suggested that the approach could potentially be extended to other disease states and immunological phenotypes.

Library construction relied on the immunoSEQ multiplex PCR assay. The multiplex PCR relied on a mix of 60 forward primers for TCR Vbeta segments and 13 reverse primers for TCR Jbeta segments. A multiplex PCR assay on genomic DNA amplified the CDR3 region of rearranged TCR beta genes. Amplified TCR beta libraries were sequenced as 87-base-pair reads on the Illumina HiSeq System. In the paper's pipeline: A later analysis counted 65 million to 90 million unique TCR beta chains across the 700 or so repertoires, and 9.5 million to 11 million of these chains were shared by at least two donors. A nearest-neighbor algorithm error-corrected the raw reads and collapsed the reads into unique sequences, merging closely related sequences to remove PCR and sequencing errors. To assign V, D and J gene segments, CDR3 sequences were aligned to IMGT reference sequences. For a sequence to be retained, at least a six-nucleotide match to both a V gene segment and a J gene segment was required. A rearrangement counted as productive if the CDR3 had no stop codons and remained in frame with V and J, and every other rearrangement counted as non-productive. CDR3 was defined by IMGT convention, running from the second conserved V-encoded cysteine to the conserved J-encoded phenylalanine. The earlier analysis of about 500 of the donors excluded sequences that lacked an unambiguous match to a single V gene segment. In an earlier analysis of about 590 of the donors, a V segment was called functional when productive rearrangements were above 56.7%, and segregating when the standard deviation between donors exceeded 5%. A statistical classification framework was built for diagnosing cytomegalovirus status from the catalog of TCR beta chain sequences. In a later analysis, V and J genes were assigned by comparing TCR nucleotide sequences against IMGT/GENE-DB human TR gene sequences. In a later analysis, CDR3 sequences and most-parsimonious VDJ recombination scenarios were assigned using the TCRdist pipeline. In a later analysis, every TCR beta chain was defined by the combination of its CDR3 amino acid sequence and its V-gene family, and reads without a unique V-gene family were dropped. A later analysis removed several hundred highly shared, low-generation-probability nucleotide sequences to deal with suspected cross-contamination and a sequencing artifact. For each public chain, a later analysis derived a clonal expansion index from normalized ranks of inferred template counts within each repertoire. A later analysis computed generation probabilities with a VDJ recombination model fitted to out-of-frame rearrangements, and checked the results against IGoR. In a later analysis, TCR-TCR, TCR-HLA and TCR-CMV co-occurrence was scored with hypergeometric tests, and a repertoire-size bias correction was applied to TCR pairs. To estimate false discovery rates, a later analysis permuted the HLA or CMV assignments 20 times. A later analysis grouped co-occurring TCRs with DBSCAN, adding TCRdist sequence similarity when clustering within HLA-allele-positive subsets. Repertoires with fewer than 30,000 or more than 120,000 public chains were left out of co-occurrence clustering, as were a handful of repertoires with anomalous nucleotide sharing. The clones in this table, taken by TCRdb from immuneACCESS, are in-frame only. Not every clone is retained; where verified, under half of the shortfall comes from an unresolved V gene, and the cause of the rest is unknown. V, J and clone size were drawn from that table, and D and trimming were deduced from the DNA. In all, the sample holds about 99,000 clones, and about four fifths of those were seen once. The ten top clones hold 3% to 4% of the sample.

This TCR came from a male donor in good health and CMV-seropositive. Sequencing was carried out using PBMCs. The sequence joins TRBV4-2 to TRBJ2-2, and 13 junctional nucleotides match TRBD2. The CDR3 amino acid sequence is: CASSQDPTSGGASGELFF. The nucleotides read TGTGCCAGCAGCCAAGACCCCACTAGCGGGGGGGCGTCCGGGGAGCTGTTTTTT.